Listed here are 2 T cell receptor beta chains from one sample, sequenced in a study of identical twins. TCRdb redid the calling of the 5' RACE reads with MiXCR, one entry per CDR3 protein. The sample contains around 510,000 distinct CDR3 sequences, around an eighth of which appear only once. These same records also appear under a second study, on yellow fever vaccine responses in identical twins.

The sample was CD4+ T cells sorted from blood. These receptors all come from a woman aged 18-29 years in good health.

The chain couples TRBV5-1 to TRBJ2-7, with TRBD1 identical over 7 bases. The CDR3 is 15 amino acids. V gave up 2 bases and J gave up 2 bases; unmatched junction bases: 7. CDR1 SGHRS and CDR2 YFSETQ come from the germline V gene. CDR3: CASSLPGTAAYEQYF. As DNA, the CDR3 is TGCGCCAGCAGCTTACCCGGGACAGCCGCCTACGAGCAGTACTTC.

The CDR3 nucleotides are TGTGCCAGCAGTAGAATAGGACAGGGGGCTAGCTACGAGCAGTACTTC. This translates into CASSRIGQGASYEQYF. The chain employs TRBV6-1 and TRBJ2-7; 11 bases line up with TRBD1. Losses at the gene ends were 5 bases for V and 3 bases for J; bases not matched to a gene: 9. Looked up from germline, CDR1 is MNHNS and CDR2 is SASEGT. The CDR3 has 16 amino acids.